Each of the 17 T cell receptor beta chains below was sequenced from the same sample in a study of CD8 T cells in ankylosing spondylitis. One entry per CDR3 protein, called by TCRdb with MiXCR from the 5' RACE reads. The sample includes about 160,000 distinct CDR3 sequences, approximately 20% of them seen just once. Material for sequencing was blood, either unsorted or a sorted T cell fraction (not recorded which). These TCRs come from a male donor with ankylosing spondylitis or in good health (not recorded which).

V usage is TRBV5-1 and J usage is TRBJ1-1; the match to TRBD1 covers 9 bases. There are 14 residues in the CDR3. V trimming: 4 bases; J trimming: 1 base; junction bases outside the gene matches: 2. Germline V gene lookup returns CDR1 SGHRS and CDR2 YFSETQ. CDR3 sequence reads: CASSEGQGNTEAFF. The CDR3 DNA reads as TGCGCCAGCAGCGAGGGACAGGGGAACACTGAAGCTTTCTTT.

This clonotype came up many times. The CDR3 spells CASSAGQDGLAVYEQYF. CDR3 bases: TGCGCCAGCAGCGCCGGACAGGACGGACTAGCGGTGTACGAGCAGTACTTC. The rearrangement uses TRBV5-1 and TRBJ2-7, with 10 bases that match TRBD2. The CDR3 is 17 residues long. Germline V CDR1 and CDR2: SGHRS, YFSETQ. Trimming removed 4 bases from V and 4 bases from J; junction bases left unmatched: 14. The full variable domain, completed using reference TRBV5-1 and TRBJ2-7, is KAGVTQTPRYLIKTRGQQVTLSCSPISGHRSVSWYQQTPGQGLQFLFEYFSETQRNKGNFPGRFSGRQFSNSRSEMNVSTLELGDSALYLCASSAGQDGLAVYEQYFGPGTRLTVT.

Many counts were recorded for this clonotype. This chain uses TRBV5-1 with TRBJ2-2, with TRBD2 as a possible D gene (5 bases). V dropped 0 bases and J dropped 6 bases, with 15 bases sitting between them. The germline gives CDR1 SGHRS, CDR2 YFSETQ. The CDR3 is 16 amino acids. The CDR3 DNA is TGCGCCAGCAGCTTGGCCGGGTTCAAGGGAGCCGGGGAGCTGTTTTTT. It specifies CASSLAGFKGAGELFF.

In its sample, this clonotype was seen a few times. The chain combines TRBV5-1 with TRBJ2-7, with 7 bases fitting TRBD1. J lost 2 bases, V lost 2 bases, and 1 base had no gene match. Per the germline V gene, CDR1 is SGHRS and CDR2 is YFSETQ. The CDR3 spans 13 residues. The CDR3: CASSFTGAYEQYF. The CDR3 DNA sequence: TGCGCCAGCAGCTTTACAGGGGCCTACGAGCAGTACTTC.

This clonotype appeared a few times. Mismatch with germline at one junction end may stem from a read error. This sequence joins TRBV20-1 and TRBJ2-1; 7 bases line up with TRBD2. Germline lookup yields CDR1 DFQATT and CDR2 SNEGSKA (reference sequence). CDR3 length: 15 residues. CDR3 bases: TGCTGTGCTGAGCCTCCGCGGGGGTTAGGGAGTGAGCAGTTCTTC. This sequence encodes CCAEPPRGLGSEQFF.

As concerns this clonotype: A single base separates this from a much larger clone, so it may be a read error. The chain combines TRBV29-1 with TRBJ1-1, with D perhaps TRBD1 (5 bases). Trimming took off 7 bases at V and 1 base at J, with 7 bases between the two ends. Germline V gene data show CDR1 as SQVTM and CDR2 as ANQGSEA. CDR3 size: 11 residues. CDR3 DNA: TGCAGCGCTACAGGGAACACTGAAGCTTTCTTT. It is translated as CSATGNTEAFF. Based on the CDR3 plus reference TRBV29-1 and TRBJ1-1, the full variable domain is SAVISQKPSRDICQRGTSLTIQCQVDSQVTMMFWYRQQPGQSLTLIATANQGSEATYESGFVIDKFPISRPNLTFSTLTVSNMSPEDSSIYLCSATGNTEAFFGQGTRLTVV.

The table lists this clonotype with many counts. The gene calls are TRBV28 and TRBJ1-3, with unresolved D. The length of the CDR3 is 16 residues. The germline gives CDR1 MDHEN, CDR2 SYDVKM. Between the trimmed V and J ends, which lost 2 bases and 0 bases, there was a span of 11 bases. The CDR3 loop reads CASSLDVRASGNTIYF. In nucleotides, the CDR3 is TGTGCCAGCAGTTTAGATGTCCGGGCCTCTGGAAACACCATATATTTT.

The chain employs TRBV5-1 and TRBJ2-7; D call uncertain. CDR3 length equals 13 residues. V was clipped by 7 bases and J by 2 bases, with 13 bases between them. Germline CDR1 reads SGHRS; CDR2 reads YFSETQ. The CDR3 protein is CASARDVTYEQYF. The CDR3 DNA follows: TGCGCCAGCGCCAGAGACGTAACCTACGAGCAGTACTTC.

The chain joins TRBV7-6 to TRBJ2-7; 11 bases match TRBD2. This CDR3 is built from 20 residues. Germline V gene data show CDR1 as SGHVS and CDR2 as FNYEAQ. V was pared by 5 bases and J by 0 bases, with 18 bases of the junction left unmatched. CDR3 loop: CASSPNPRGLADYRSYEQYF. The CDR3 nucleotides read TGTGCCAGCAGCCCAAACCCTAGGGGACTAGCGGATTACCGCTCCTACGAGCAGTACTTC.

The sample holds one count of this clonotype. The gene calls are TRBV30 and TRBJ1-4, with D possibly matching TRBD1 (6 bases). Germline V gene sequence: CDR1 GTSNPN, CDR2 SVGIG (reference sequence). The CDR3 extends over 17 amino acids. The ends were cut back, 5 bases at V and 0 bases at J, with 19 bases in the middle. CDR3 bases: TGTGCCTGGGCGGTACAGGGTTGGGGAGCAACTAATGAAAAACTGTTTTTT. Amino acids: CAWAVQGWGATNEKLFF.

This sequence joins TRBV18 and TRBJ2-5; the D gene is possibly TRBD2 (6 bases). There are 15 residues in the CDR3. The V end lost 1 base, the J end lost 1 base, and 10 bases lay between the germline ends. CDR1 is KGHSH, CDR2 LQKENI, per germline. The CDR3 here is CASSPRGTFQETQYF. The CDR3 coding sequence is TGTGCCAGCTCACCACGCGGGACGTTCCAAGAGACCCAGTACTTC.

The CDR3 is CASSLWFGGPADTQYF. CDR3 bases: TGTGCCAGCAGCTTGTGGTTCGGGGGGCCGGCAGATACGCAGTATTTT. This chain connects TRBV5-8 to TRBJ2-3, with a weak D call TRBD2 (7 bases). This CDR3 contains 16 residues. Germline-derived CDR1 and CDR2 are SGHTS and YDEGEE. Between the trimmed V and J ends, which lost 1 base and 4 bases, there was a span of 16 bases.

This clonotype showed up many times. The chain combines TRBV28 with TRBJ2-1; no clear D. The CDR3 loop spans 11 amino acids. Germline CDR1 is MDHEN and CDR2 is SYDVKM. The V end lost 8 bases, the J end lost 6 bases, and 8 bases lay between the germline ends. The CDR3 region is CASAKFNEQFF. DNA for the CDR3: TGTGCCAGCGCAAAATTCAATGAGCAGTTCTTC. Looking up the rest from reference TRBV28 and TRBJ2-1 gives the full variable domain: DVKVTQSSRYLVKRTGEKVFLECVQDMDHENMFWYRQDPGLGLRLIYFSYDVKMKEKGDIPEGYSVSREKKERFSLILESASTNQTSMYLCASAKFNEQFFGPGTRLTVL.

J is TRBJ2-7 and V is TRBV10-3, with D unclear. CDR1 and CDR2 (germline): ENHRY, SYGVKD. The V end was cut by 0 bases, the J end by 1 base, with 10 bases between. The CDR3 has 15 amino acids. The CDR3 coding sequence is TGTGCCATCAGTGAGTCGGTCGCCGCATCCTACGAGCAGTACTTC. Its translation is CAISESVAASYEQYF.

Note on this clonotype: Germline and junction disagree at one end, which may indicate a read error. The CDR3 DNA reads TGTGCCAGCAGTTTACCAGTGAACGCCGGGGAGCTGTTTTTT. This sequence encodes CASSLPVNAGELFF. The rearrangement joins TRBV12-3 or TRBV12-4 to TRBJ2-2; no definite D call. This CDR3 spans 14 amino acids.

A few counts support this clonotype. The chain links TRBV20-1 to TRBJ2-1; 12 bases are shared with TRBD2. Unmatched junction bases numbered 3, after V lost 5 bases and J lost 4 bases. The CDR3 has 14 residues. CDR1 is DFQATT and CDR2 is SNEGSKA in the germline V gene (reference sequence). The CDR3 nucleotides read TGCAGTGCTGGACTAGCGGGACGGTACAATGAGCAGTTCTTC. Its translation is CSAGLAGRYNEQFF.

The chain combines TRBV10-3 with TRBJ2-5, with a possible D match to TRBD1 (5 bases). The CDR3 totals 14 residues. Germline V CDR1 and CDR2: ENHRY, SYGVKD. Trimming removed 6 bases from V and 2 bases from J, with 13 bases in between. CDR3 sequence reads: CAIRGATGQETQYF. Written as DNA, the CDR3 is TGTGCCATCAGAGGGGCGACTGGACAAGAGACCCAGTACTTC.